This T cell receptor beta chain was identified in a study of blood T cells in healthy people across ages. In this sample, this clonotype turned up a few times. Its antigen is not identified. An end of the junction does not agree with germline; a read error may underlie this. Combining a sample-barcoded 5' primer with a J-beta primer mix, a second PCR ran for about 7 to 11 cycles. All cDNA molecules were each tagged by a template-switch adaptor with 12 random nucleotides. TCRdb fed the 5' RACE reads into MiXCR, producing one record per CDR3 protein. The table lists 800,000 to 950,000 distinct CDR3 sequences, 25% to 35% of them singletons, with roughly 10% in the top ten. General study points: Diversity was higher, and naive CD4+ cells more numerous, in long-lived donors than in aged donors. Diversity of TCR beta per million T cells declined in a roughly linear way with age.

These data also featured in a second study, about T cells of mothers and their children. Per that study: At a rate of approximately 1.5 ug per 15 ul, cDNA synthesis received all of the extracted RNA.

The receptor was derived from a woman aged 40 to 50 in good health. Sequencing was performed on blood.

CDR3 protein: CSAKIRFSGANVRTF. The CDR3 DNA reads as TGCAGTGCTAAGATTCGGTTTTCTGGGGCCAACGTCCGGACTTTC. This sequence joins TRBV20-1 and TRBJ2-6; D is perhaps TRBD1 (5 bases). CDR3 length: 15 residues. CDR1 is DFQATT, CDR2 SNEGSKA, per germline (reference sequence).